Below, one T cell receptor beta chain is given with its context. The entry originates in a study of regulatory T cells in long-lasting Graves disease. Assembly of TCR beta libraries relied on iRepertoire HTBI primers together with Arm-PCR of CDR3 regions. Each CDR3 protein is one row after TCRdb ran MiXCR on the multiplex PCR reads. The data hold about 430,000 distinct CDR3 sequences, with about 21% observed a single time. CDR3 length equals 16 residues. The germline gives CDR1 MNHNS, CDR2 SASEGT. With 6 bases clipped from V and 3 bases from J, the junction kept 13 bases outside the gene matches. Described time point: persistent/refractory GD, antithyroid drugs over 5 years with positive TRAb. The TCR library was made from RNA extracted from PBMCs.

This chain joins TRBV6-1 and TRBJ2-7; 8 bases align to TRBD2. This clonotype originated in a female donor with Graves disease. The material was peripheral blood mononuclear cells (PBMCs), obtained when the disease was refractory, from a patient treated with antithyroid drugs. The CDR3: CASRKGSSGSYYEQYF. The DNA for the CDR3 is TGTGCCAGCAGAAAAGGGTCCAGCGGGAGTTACTACGAGCAGTACTTC.